This T cell receptor beta chain was found in a study of T-cell reconstitution after alpha-beta-depleted transplantation in children. This sample's TCRbeta library carried unique molecular identifier barcodes. A single record per CDR3 protein comes from TCRdb applying MiXCR to the PCR reads. The sample has hundreds of thousands of distinct CDR3 sequences; about 17% are singletons. The V and J ends lost 4 bases and 3 bases respectively, with 13 bases between them. The CDR3 contains 14 residues. Germline V gives CDR1 MDHEN, CDR2 SYDVKM. The sequencing here drew on PBMCs, mostly from graft donor cells, taken 360 days after TCRalphabeta/CD19-depleted stem cell transplant. The chain carries TRBV28 and TRBJ2-7, with D perhaps TRBD1 (6 bases). This receptor was identified in a male patient under 10 years old who had a stem cell transplant for acute lymphoblastic leukemia, so the T cells may come from the graft donor. The CDR3 DNA follows: TGTGCCAGCAGTTGGACAGTCAGGGACTACGAGCAGTACTTC. This encodes CASSWTVRDYEQYF.